Shown below are 21 T cell receptor beta chains from a single sample sequenced in a study of immune cell composition in non-small cell lung cancer (dated by TCRdb to about 2017). Normal lung samples were non-adjacent lung tissue taken as far from the tumour as possible, at least 3 cm away, from the same patient. The method was the immunoSEQ multiplex PCR assay. Sourced from immuneACCESS, this table was stored by TCRdb with only in-frame sequences that have V and J called. A share of the clones is absent; for the studies checked, an unresolved V gene accounts for under half, and the remainder has no known explanation. For this sample the table gives about 3,500 clones, of which 74% were detected only once. The ten most abundant clones make up just under 30% of the sample. The sequenced sample consisted of non-adjacent lung tissue. These receptors originate from a human donor with non-small cell lung cancer.

V and J are TRBV30 and TRBJ2-7; D might be TRBD2 (5 bases). Germline CDR1 reads GTSNPN; CDR2 reads SVGIG (reference sequence). V was cut by 5 bases and J by 1 base, with 6 bases left in between. The CDR3 is 11 amino acids. For the CDR3, the DNA is TGTGCCTGGGGACTTTCCTACGAGCAGTACTTC. This sequence encodes CAWGLSYEQYF. Variable domain in full (rest from reference TRBV30 and TRBJ2-7): SQTIHQWPATLVQPVGSPLSLECTVEGTSNPNLYWYRQAAGRGLQLLFYSVGIGQISSEVPQNLSASRPQDRQFILSSKKLLLSDSGFYLCAWGLSYEQYFGPGTRLTVT.

The chain combines TRBV6-5 with TRBJ2-1; possible D gene TRBD2, 6 bases. This CDR3 is 15 amino acids long. V was shortened by 2 bases and J by 2 bases, with 10 bases between the two germline ends. Germline CDR1 MNHEY, CDR2 SVGAGI. CDR3 loop: CASSYGSGAYNEQFF. The CDR3 nucleotides are TGTGCCAGCAGTTACGGGTCGGGAGCCTACAATGAGCAGTTCTTC.

By share, this clone ranks as medium-sized (0.01 to 0.1%). The chain couples TRBV21-1 to TRBJ2-5; the DNA was not used to check the table's D call, TRBD2. TRBV21-1 is annotated as a pseudogene. This CDR3 spans 18 amino acids. As DNA, the CDR3 is TGTGCCAGCAGCAAACGGGCAGGGACTAGCGGAGAGGAGGAGACCCAGTACTTC. Translated, it gives CASSKRAGTSGEEETQYF.

The rearrangement links TRBV28 to TRBJ1-4; TRBD1 is a possible D gene (6 bases). Germline CDR1 and CDR2: MDHEN and SYDVKM. There are 15 residues in the CDR3. With 2 bases removed from V and 6 bases from J, the gap between germline ends came to 13 bases. CDR3 amino acids: CASSLPGTQDEKLFF. The CDR3 coding sequence is TGTGCCAGCAGTTTACCCGGGACACAGGATGAAAAACTGTTTTTT.

The V and J genes are TRBV27 and TRBJ2-1, with 7 bases matching TRBD1. V lost 6 bases to trimming and J lost 3 bases; unmatched junction nucleotides: 5. Germline values: CDR1 MNHEY, CDR2 SMNVEV (reference sequence). This CDR3 comprises 14 residues. CDR3 in DNA: TGTGCCAGCAGAACCGGGACAGACTACAATGAGCAGTTCTTC. Translation gives CASRTGTDYNEQFF.

The rearrangement joins TRBV5-1 to TRBJ1-2, with a tentative D call TRBD1 (6 bases). CDR3 length: 15 residues. Germline assignment: CDR1 SGHRS and CDR2 YFSETQ. Trimming pared 1 base from V and 8 bases from J, leaving 18 bases between. CDR3 in DNA: TGCGCCAGCAGCTTGTTGCGGGGGGCCCCAGGGGGCTACACCTTC. Translating gives CASSLLRGAPGGYTF.

This chain connects TRBV11-2 to TRBJ1-2; 9 bases are shared with TRBD1. CDR1 is SGHAT and CDR2 is FQNNGV in the germline V gene. This CDR3 contains 16 residues. V lost 5 bases, J lost 0 bases, and 7 bases stayed unmatched. CDR3 DNA: TGTGCCAGCAGCCTTGAGGACAGGGGAGCTAACTATGGCTACACCTTC. Amino acid sequence: CASSLEDRGANYGYTF.

The chain employs TRBV28 and TRBJ2-7; tentatively, D is TRBD2 (6 bases). CDR3 length: 15 amino acids. The V end lost 5 bases, the J end lost 11 bases, and 25 bases lay between the germline ends. The V gene's germline CDR1 is MDHEN and CDR2 SYDVKM. CDR3 protein: CASSPEGGGLSLEYF. The CDR3 DNA is TGTGCCAGCAGTCCCGAGGGTGGGGGACTCTCCCTGGAGTACTTC. Full variable domain (outside the CDR3, taken from reference TRBV28 and TRBJ2-7): DVKVTQSSRYLVKRTGEKVFLECVQDMDHENMFWYRQDPGLGLRLIYFSYDVKMKEKGDIPEGYSVSREKKERFSLILESASTNQTSMYLCASSPEGGGLSLEYFGPGTRLTVT.

In its sample, this clone was seen once. The genes are TRBV9 and TRBJ2-3, with no clear D. V dropped 4 bases and J dropped 2 bases, with 14 bases sitting between them. Looked up from germline, CDR1 is SGDLS and CDR2 is YYNGEE. The CDR3 totals 15 residues. DNA for the CDR3: TGTGCCAGCAGCCCCCTTGACTCAAACACAGATACGCAGTATTTT. The encoded protein is CASSPLDSNTDTQYF.

The V gene is TRBV7-9, the J gene TRBJ1-4; 11 nucleotides agree with TRBD1. The V and J ends lost 5 bases and 7 bases, in that order; junction bases with no gene match: 9. The CDR3 is 16 residues long. Germline CDR1 is SEHNR and CDR2 is FQNEAQ (reference sequence). In DNA form, the CDR3 reads TGTGCCAGCAGCCTCGGGACAGGGGGTCCTACTGAAAAACTGTTTTTT. This encodes CASSLGTGGPTEKLFF.

The gene calls are TRBV15 and TRBJ1-2; no definite D call. Germline assignment: CDR1 LNHNV and CDR2 YYDKDF (reference sequence). This CDR3 comprises 12 residues. Trimming pared 3 bases from V and 2 bases from J, leaving 4 bases between. CDR3 DNA: TGTGCCACCAGCAGGCAGAACTATGGCTACACCTTC. This gives the protein CATSRQNYGYTF.

The V call is TRBV27, the J call TRBJ2-1; D is possibly TRBD1 (5 bases). V was shortened by 6 bases and J by 6 bases, with 18 bases between the two germline ends. Germline V gives CDR1 MNHEY, CDR2 SMNVEV (reference sequence). This CDR3 contains 15 residues. CDR3 sequence: CASRLRMGPVNEQFF. The CDR3 DNA sequence: TGTGCCAGCAGGCTTCGGATGGGGCCTGTCAATGAGCAGTTCTTC.

The chain joins TRBV11-2 to TRBJ2-2, with no clear D. Germline CDR1 is SGHAT and CDR2 is FQNNGV. This CDR3 has 15 amino acids. Trimming cost V 0 bases and J 4 bases, with 9 bases left between them. CDR3 sequence: CASSLEWRATGELFF. In DNA, the CDR3 is TGTGCCAGCAGCTTAGAGTGGAGAGCCACCGGGGAGCTGTTTTTT.

V and J are TRBV7-8 and TRBJ2-1; 7 bases fit TRBD2. The length of the CDR3 is 16 residues. From germline, CDR1 is SGHVS and CDR2 FQNEAQ. Trimming took 5 bases from V and 8 from J; bases not matched to a gene: 15. The CDR3 here is CASSTLGGRGTDEQFF. CDR3 in DNA: TGTGCCAGCAGCACCCTTGGCGGGAGAGGCACAGATGAGCAGTTCTTC.

This clone has just one count. The chain employs TRBV5-4 and TRBJ2-6; TRBD2 agrees at 11 bases. J was trimmed by 1 base and V by 1 base; bases with no gene match: 7. Germline lookup yields CDR1 SGHNT and CDR2 YYREEE (reference sequence). The CDR3 is 19 residues long. CDR3 sequence (DNA): TGTGCCAGCAGCTTGTTCGTAGCGGGAGGGTCGTCTGGGGCCAACGTCCTGACTTTC. Amino acids: CASSLFVAGGSSGANVLTF.

This chain connects TRBV20-1 to TRBJ2-1; D unresolved. The CDR3 has 11 amino acids. Germline-derived CDR1 and CDR2 are DFQATT and SNEGSKA (reference sequence). Between the trimmed V and J ends, which lost 6 bases and 9 bases, there was a span of 12 bases. CDR3 sequence reads: CSALLVVEQFF. In DNA, the CDR3 is TGCAGTGCCCTTTTGGTAGTTGAGCAGTTCTTC.

This chain links TRBV19 with TRBJ1-1, with D possibly matching TRBD1 (6 bases). V lost 3 bases, J lost 4 bases, and 6 bases lay in between. The CDR3 length is 12 residues. Germline-derived CDR1 and CDR2 are LNHDA and SQIVND (reference sequence). The CDR3 loop reads CASSMTGTEAFF. CDR3 nucleotides: TGTGCCAGTAGTATGACAGGCACTGAAGCTTTCTTT.

J is TRBJ2-3 and V is TRBV2; D remains unclear. The CDR3 length is 14 residues. V was clipped by 4 bases and J by 5 bases, with 13 bases between them. In germline, CDR1 is SNHLY, CDR2 FYNNEI. CDR3 bases: TGTGCCAGCAGTGTCTTTACCCGCGGAGATACGCAGTATTTT. This sequence encodes CASSVFTRGDTQYF.

The rearrangement uses TRBV11-3 and TRBJ2-7; TRBD1 is a possible D gene (5 bases). Germline V lookup: CDR1 SGHNT, CDR2 YENEEA. The CDR3 spans 13 residues. Trimming cost V 3 bases and J 3 bases, with 9 bases left between them. The CDR3 sequence: CASSFGANYEQYF. In DNA, the CDR3 is TGTGCCAGCAGCTTTGGGGCGAACTACGAGCAGTACTTC. Using reference TRBV11-3 and TRBJ2-7 for the parts outside the CDR3, the full variable domain is EAGVVQSPRYKIIEKKQPVAFWCNPISGHNTLYWYLQNLGQGPELLIRYENEEAVDDSQLPKDRFSAERLKGVDSTLKIQPAELGDSAVYLCASSFGANYEQYFGPGTRLTVT.

The chain recombines TRBV6-1 with TRBJ1-5; no firm D call. The V and J ends lost 6 bases and 1 base respectively, with 7 bases between them. The germline gives CDR1 MNHNS, CDR2 SASEGT. The CDR3 consists of 13 residues. CDR3 DNA sequence: TGTGCCAGCAGGGTCGGGAGCAATCAGCCCCAGCATTTT. Translated, it gives CASRVGSNQPQHF.

V usage is TRBV11-2 and J usage is TRBJ2-7; D may be TRBD1 (6 bases). The CDR3 has 15 residues. Between the trimmed V and J ends, which lost 1 base and 6 bases, there was a span of 16 bases. Per the germline V gene, CDR1 is SGHAT and CDR2 is FQNNGV. CDR3 loop: CASSLGGGVPGEQYF. CDR3 in DNA: TGTGCCAGCAGCTTAGGAGGGGGAGTGCCGGGCGAGCAGTACTTC.